This T cell receptor (beta chain) was recorded in a study of cytomegalovirus exposure and HLA in healthy donors. Findings and limits, study-wide: Confirmation in vitro established that a few CMV-associated chains were specific for CMV antigens.

60 Vbeta and 13 Jbeta primers were used in PCR. Some clones are missing from TCRdb's copy, which holds only in-frame ones; the method was immunoSEQ multiplex PCR. The repertoire holds 200,000 or so clones, with under 80% as singletons. Comments on this clone: The antigen is unknown.

The sample was PBMCs. The TCR comes from a girl aged 2 to 10 in good health and CMV-seronegative.

In nucleotides, the CDR3 is TGCGCCAGCAGCCATCCCGGGACAGGACTATACGAGCAGTACTTC. Translation: CASSHPGTGLYEQYF. J is TRBJ2-7 and V is TRBV5-1, with 8 bases identical to TRBD1. The CDR3 is 15 amino acids. Trimming at V came to 4 bases and at J to 4 bases, leaving 10 bases not matched to a gene. Germline V gene sequence: CDR1 SGHRS, CDR2 YFSETQ.